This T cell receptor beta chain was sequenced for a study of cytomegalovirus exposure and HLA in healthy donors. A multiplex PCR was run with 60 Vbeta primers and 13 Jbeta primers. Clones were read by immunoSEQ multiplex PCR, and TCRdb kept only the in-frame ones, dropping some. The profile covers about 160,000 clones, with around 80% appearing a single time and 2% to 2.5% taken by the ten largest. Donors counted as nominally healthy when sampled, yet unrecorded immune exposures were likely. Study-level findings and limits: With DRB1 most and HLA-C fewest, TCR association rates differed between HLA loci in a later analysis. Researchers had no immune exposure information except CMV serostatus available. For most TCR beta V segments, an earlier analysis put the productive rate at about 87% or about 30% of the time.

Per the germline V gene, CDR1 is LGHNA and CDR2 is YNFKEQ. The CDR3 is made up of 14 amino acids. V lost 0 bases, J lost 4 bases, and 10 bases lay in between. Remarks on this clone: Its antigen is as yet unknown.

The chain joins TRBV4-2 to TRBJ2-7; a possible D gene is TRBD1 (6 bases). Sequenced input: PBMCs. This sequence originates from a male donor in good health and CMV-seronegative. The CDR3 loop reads CASSQDPGQYEQYF. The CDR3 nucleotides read TGTGCCAGCAGCCAAGATCCCGGACAGTACGAGCAGTACTTC.